This paragraph reports one TCR beta chain. The time point was: pretreatment peripheral blood. Pretreatment and on-treatment blood mononuclear cell samples were taken, totaling between 1 and 8 time points per patient. The sample is drawn from a study of PD-L1 blockade in urothelial cancer. Looking at the study overall: Male sex and bladder-origin urothelial cancer characterized about 90% of the roughly 30 patients. A median blood sample held around 130,000 T cells and approximately 84,000 unique TCRs.

Measured with immunoSEQ multiplex PCR; TCRdb has only the in-frame clones, and not every one. This sample carries 70,000 or so clones, 85% to 90% of them seen once, and the ten largest clones take roughly 4.7%. The CDR3 sequence is 15 residues long. V shed 4 bases, J shed 6 bases, and the junction held 7 bases outside the gene matches. Germline loops: CDR1 ENHRY, CDR2 SYGVKD. The specimen comprised PBMCs, sampled around atezolizumab (anti-PD-L1) treatment. The chain recombines TRBV10-3 with TRBJ1-5, with 9 bases aligning to TRBD1. This TCR was sampled from a man aged 70-80 years with urothelial cancer. CDR3 in DNA: TGTGCCATCAGTGGGTCGGACAGGGGAGGTCAGCCCCAGCATTTT. It translates to CAISGSDRGGQPQHF.